The 18 T cell receptor beta chains listed next were all sequenced from one sample in a study of Ad26.COV2.S vaccination and SARS-CoV-2 variants. Treatment noted: some 20 received Ad26.COV2.S at low or high dose, single or two shots; about 5 received placebo; per-sample allocation not given. Collection of samples fell on day 63 after the first vaccine or placebo injection. Sequenced by immunoSEQ multiplex PCR; TCRdb stores in-frame clones only, minus some. The sample shows about 410,000 clones, 80% to 95% of them seen only once. This specimen consisted of peripheral blood, obtained in a trial of Ad26.COV2.S vaccine versus placebo. These receptors all stem from a person aged 18-60 years who received the Ad26.COV2.S COVID-19 vaccine or a placebo.

This clone is a singleton in its sample. This chain links TRBV5-3 with TRBJ1-6; D not certain. TRBV5-3 is assigned to the ORF class and has an uncertain function. V dropped 5 bases and J dropped 4 bases, with 10 bases sitting between them. CDR3 length: 14 amino acids. The CDR3 loop reads CARRRDKYNSPLHF. The CDR3 DNA follows: TGTGCCAGAAGACGAGACAAGTATAATTCACCCCTCCACTTT.

V and J are TRBV9 and TRBJ2-5; no clear D. Germline-derived CDR1 and CDR2 are SGDLS and YYNGEE. V was trimmed by 3 bases and J by 4 bases, leaving 7 bases between them. This CDR3 has 12 residues. DNA for the CDR3: TGTGCCAGCAGCGGACCTCTAGAGACCCAGTACTTC. Its protein is CASSGPLETQYF.

The chain couples TRBV21-1 to TRBJ2-5. TRBV21-1 is a pseudogene. The CDR3 contains 14 residues. CDR3 sequence: CASSKGGFGETQYF. The CDR3 DNA sequence: TGTGCCAGCAGTAAGGGGGGTTTCGGAGAGACCCAGTACTTC.

This chain uses TRBV4-3 with TRBJ1-1; D ambiguous. CDR3 length: 11 amino acids. Germline V gene data show CDR1 as LGHNA and CDR2 as YSLEER. Trimming cost V 4 bases and J 10 bases, with 10 bases left between them. The CDR3 spells CASSPGWGAFF. The CDR3 DNA sequence: TGCGCCAGCAGCCCCGGGTGGGGAGCTTTCTTT.

V and J are TRBV18 and TRBJ1-4; 9 bases fit TRBD1. Germline V gene data show CDR1 as KGHSH and CDR2 as LQKENI. This CDR3 has 15 amino acids. With 5 bases clipped from V and 5 bases from J, the junction kept 6 bases outside the gene matches. The CDR3 loop is CASSTAGTGNEKLFF. CDR3 DNA: TGTGCCAGCTCAACAGCCGGGACAGGGAATGAAAAACTGTTTTTT. The entire variable domain, with the rest obtained from reference TRBV18 and TRBJ1-4, is as follows: NAGVMQNPRHLVRRRGQEARLRCSPMKGHSHVYWYRQLPEEGLKFMVYLQKENIIDESGMPKERFSAEFPKEGPSILRIQQVVRGDSAAYFCASSTAGTGNEKLFFGSGTQLSVL.

V usage is TRBV9 and J usage is TRBJ1-3; unclear D gene. With 3 bases removed from V and 2 bases from J, the gap between germline ends came to 15 bases. CDR3 size: 16 residues. CDR1 is SGDLS, CDR2 YYNGEE, per germline. The CDR3 reads CASSAQFVGAGNTIYF. For the CDR3, the DNA is TGTGCCAGCAGCGCCCAATTCGTCGGGGCTGGAAACACCATATATTTT.

The chain links TRBV19 to TRBJ1-4, with a weak D call TRBD1 (5 bases). Germline V CDR1 and CDR2: LNHDA, SQIVND (reference sequence). Trimming took 6 bases from V and 5 from J, leaving 16 bases between them. The CDR3 runs to 15 residues. Here the CDR3 DNA reads TGTGCCAGTAGACCAACCGGGACTTCGAATGAAAAACTGTTTTTT. Residues: CASRPTGTSNEKLFF.

This sequence joins TRBV7-2 and TRBJ2-6; the D call may be TRBD1 or TRBD2 (6 bases each). The germline CDR1 and CDR2 sequences are SGHTA and FQGNSA. The CDR3 runs to 16 residues. V lost 1 base to trimming and J lost 2 bases, with 9 bases between them. The CDR3 loop reads CASSLGGATGANVLTF. CDR3 bases: TGTGCCAGCAGCTTAGGGGGGGCTACTGGGGCCAACGTCCTGACTTTC.

The V call is TRBV7-9, the J call TRBJ1-1, with D perhaps matching TRBD1 (6 bases). Trimming removed 4 bases at V and 5 bases at J, with 26 bases between. CDR1 and CDR2 (germline): SEHNR, FQNEAQ (reference sequence). The length of the CDR3 is 18 residues. The CDR3 region is CASSSLHRDTIISTEAFF. DNA for the CDR3: TGTGCCAGCAGCTCCCTGCACCGGGACACGATTATATCTACTGAAGCTTTCTTT.

The V gene is TRBV7-8, the J gene TRBJ1-5, with no clear D. Germline V gene lookup returns CDR1 SGHVS and CDR2 FQNEAQ. CDR3 length: 18 amino acids. Trimming removed 5 bases from V and 4 bases from J, with 24 bases in between. The CDR3 reads CASSQAGPYAADNQPQHF. The CDR3 nucleotides are TGTGCCAGCAGCCAAGCTGGGCCGTACGCTGCTGATAATCAGCCCCAGCATTTT. The entire variable domain, with the rest obtained from reference TRBV7-8 and TRBJ1-5, is as follows: GAGVSQSPRYKVAKRGQDVALRCDPISGHVSLFWYQQALGQGPEFLTYFQNEAQLDKSGLPSDRFFAERPEGSVSTLKIQRTQQEDSAVYLCASSQAGPYAADNQPQHFGDGTRLSIL.

The chain couples TRBV23-1 to TRBJ2-7; weak D call: TRBD1 (6 bases). TRBV23-1 is sorted into the ORF group, with uncertain function. There are 15 residues in the CDR3. Trimming pared 7 bases from V and 4 bases from J, leaving 20 bases between. The CDR3: CASTPKGRGEYEQYF. In DNA form, the CDR3 reads TGCGCCAGCACTCCTAAGGGCAGGGGCGAATACGAGCAGTACTTC.

The V and J genes are TRBV18 and TRBJ2-3; D not certain. Per germline, CDR1 KGHSH and CDR2 LQKENI. V was pared by 3 bases and J by 2 bases, with 15 bases between. The CDR3 consists of 16 residues. CDR3 residues: CASSPLGDGSTDTQYF. In DNA form, the CDR3 reads TGTGCCAGCTCACCCCTCGGAGACGGGTCCACAGATACGCAGTATTTT.

Comments on this clone: In the same sample, other DNA sequences code for this CDR3. The chain has TRBV5-1 and TRBJ1-4; the match to TRBD1 covers 7 bases. The CDR3 spans 14 residues. Germline lookup yields CDR1 SGHRS and CDR2 YFSETQ. V was clipped by 4 bases and J by 5 bases; unmatched bases: 5. This chain's CDR3 is CASSPGTVNEKLFF. CDR3 nucleotides: TGCGCCAGCAGCCCCGGGACAGTAAATGAAAAACTGTTTTTT. Using reference TRBV5-1 and TRBJ1-4 for the parts outside the CDR3, the full variable domain is KAGVTQTPRYLIKTRGQQVTLSCSPISGHRSVSWYQQTPGQGLQFLFEYFSETQRNKGNFPGRFSGRQFSNSRSEMNVSTLELGDSALYLCASSPGTVNEKLFFGSGTQLSVL.

The rearrangement uses TRBV12-3 or TRBV12-4 and TRBJ2-7, with TRBD1 matching over 9 bases. There are 13 residues in the CDR3. V lost 5 bases, J lost 5 bases, and 4 bases stayed unmatched. The CDR3 DNA sequence: TGTGCCAGCAGTAATACAGGGGGCGACGAGCAGTACTTC. Amino acid sequence: CASSNTGGDEQYF.

Of note for this clone: The same CDR3 also results from other DNA sequences found in this sample. The gene calls are TRBV3-1 (or the pseudogene TRBV3-2) and TRBJ2-7; no reliable D call. Per germline, CDR1 LGHDT and CDR2 YNNKEL (reference sequence). The V gene lost 0 bases and the J gene lost 4 bases, with 4 bases spanning the gap. CDR3 length: 12 residues. DNA for the CDR3: TGTGCCAGCAGCCAAGAAGGTTACGAGCAGTACTTC. Translation gives CASSQEGYEQYF.

This clone was picked up a small number of times. The J gene is TRBJ1-2, the V gene TRBV6-1; 7 bases align to TRBD1. Trimming removed 0 bases from V and 5 bases from J; junction bases left unmatched: 6. The CDR3 sequence is 15 residues long. Germline loops: CDR1 MNHNS, CDR2 SASEGT. The CDR3 region has the DNA TGTGCCAGCAGTGAAGCCCAGACAGGGTCGTATGGCTACACCTTC. Translating gives CASSEAQTGSYGYTF.

The chain carries TRBV28 and TRBJ1-2, with a possible D match to TRBD1 (6 bases). The CDR3 extends over 12 amino acids. The V gene's germline CDR1 is MDHEN and CDR2 SYDVKM. Deletions cut 3 bases from V and 7 bases from J, with 9 bases between. CDR3 DNA: TGTGCCAGCAGTTTTGGCAGGGGTGGCTACACCTTC. Translating it yields CASSFGRGGYTF.

The chain has TRBV12-3 or TRBV12-4 and TRBJ1-4; D is possibly TRBD1 (6 bases). Trimming left V 3 bases short and J 12 bases short, with 14 bases between. This CDR3 region has 13 residues. CDR3 coding DNA: TGTGCCAGCAGTTTGGCCGTTGAGGGGGAACTGTTTTTT. This encodes CASSLAVEGELFF.